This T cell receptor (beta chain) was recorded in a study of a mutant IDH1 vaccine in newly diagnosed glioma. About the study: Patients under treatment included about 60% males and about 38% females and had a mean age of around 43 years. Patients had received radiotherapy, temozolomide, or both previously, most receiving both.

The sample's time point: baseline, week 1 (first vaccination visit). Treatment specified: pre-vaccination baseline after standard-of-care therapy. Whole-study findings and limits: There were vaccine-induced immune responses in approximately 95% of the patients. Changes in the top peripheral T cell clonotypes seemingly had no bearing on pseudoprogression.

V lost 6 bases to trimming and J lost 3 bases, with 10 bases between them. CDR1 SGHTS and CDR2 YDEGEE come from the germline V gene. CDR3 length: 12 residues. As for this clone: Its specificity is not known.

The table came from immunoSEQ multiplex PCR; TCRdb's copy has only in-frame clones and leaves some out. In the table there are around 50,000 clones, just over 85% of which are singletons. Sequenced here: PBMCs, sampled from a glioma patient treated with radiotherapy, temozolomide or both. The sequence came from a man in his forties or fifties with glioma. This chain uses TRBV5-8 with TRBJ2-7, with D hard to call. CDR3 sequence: CASINWDYEQYF. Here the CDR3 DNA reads TGTGCCAGCATCAATTGGGACTACGAGCAGTACTTC.